This note documents a single T cell receptor (beta chain) sequence. The assay was run at deep level. Authors' data handling: For the immunoSEQ data, sequences were junction-only without quality scores, so filtering differed. Clones were sequenced by immunoSEQ multiplex PCR, and TCRdb holds only the in-frame ones, with some missing. V, J and clone size were drawn from that table, and D and trimming were deduced from the DNA. Here the sample spans 2 million to 2.5 million clones, 85% to 95% being singletons. The CDR3 totals 17 residues. Germline CDR1 is LGHNA and CDR2 is YNFKEQ. Trimming left V 2 bases short and J 2 bases short, with 17 bases between. The sample belongs to a study of shared clonotypes between healthy human individuals. For the study at large: Researchers assigned three CD4 naive, three CD4 memory, two CD8 naive and one CD8 memory plate to each donor.

This TCR derives from a man between 18 and 35 years old in good health. Some clones in this sample may be carry-over from other donors' samples. J is TRBJ2-3 and V is TRBV4-2; weak D call: TRBD1 (5 bases). Sequencing input: naive CD4+ T cells from PBMCs. Noted subset: CD45RA+ positively selected. The CDR3 sequence: CASSQTPTAHYTDTQYF. Written as DNA, the CDR3 is TGTGCCAGCAGCCAAACCCCGACAGCGCATTACACAGATACGCAGTATTTT.